Shown below are 10 T cell receptor beta chains from a single sample sequenced in a study of shared clonotypes between healthy human individuals (dated by TCRdb to about 2020). Library prep was done by the immunoSEQ multiplex PCR assay. In its TCRdb copy, this immuneACCESS table keeps in-frame sequences only and misses some clones. Where compared with another copy, unresolved V genes explain less than half of these, and the others have no known cause. For this sample there are some 450,000 clones; approximately 80% appear just once. The top ten clones comprise approximately 12% of the sample. The sequencing input was PBMCs. These receptors all come from a woman aged 40 to 50 in good health. Some clones in this sample may be carry-over from other donors' samples.

Only a few counts were recorded for this clone. This chain connects TRBV6-1 to TRBJ2-5; D perhaps matches TRBD1 (6 bases). CDR3 length equals 15 residues. The germline V gene has CDR1 MNHNS and CDR2 SASEGT. The ends were cut back, 7 bases at V and 2 bases at J, with 17 bases in the middle. The CDR3 nucleotides are TGTGCCAGCAAACTGCTCCAGGGGCCACAAGAGACCCAGTACTTC. Its protein is CASKLLQGPQETQYF.

The genes are TRBV28 and TRBJ1-4; D might be TRBD1 (5 bases). There are 14 residues in the CDR3. Germline V lookup: CDR1 MDHEN, CDR2 SYDVKM. Trimming left V 6 bases short and J 6 bases short, with 14 bases between. CDR3 residues: CASRPQGFHEKLFF. In DNA form, the CDR3 reads TGTGCCAGCAGGCCTCAGGGATTCCATGAAAAACTGTTTTTT.

The chain links TRBV18 to TRBJ2-7; the D is unclear. The V and J ends lost 2 bases and 0 bases respectively, with 11 bases between them. Germline CDR1 and CDR2: KGHSH and LQKENI. The CDR3 spans 15 residues. The CDR3 bases are TGTGCCAGCTCACCAGGTCCCAGTAGCTCCTACGAGCAGTACTTC. Its translation is CASSPGPSSSYEQYF.

In this sample, this clone turned up a few times. The chain recombines TRBV28 with TRBJ1-1; D gene uncertain. Trimming stripped 2 bases from V and 0 bases from J, with 7 bases between. CDR1 is MDHEN and CDR2 is SYDVKM in the germline V gene. CDR3 length: 14 residues. CDR3 nucleotides: TGTGCCAGCAGTTTAAAGGCGGTGAACACTGAAGCTTTCTTT. The encoded protein is CASSLKAVNTEAFF. The full variable domain, rest sourced from reference TRBV28 and TRBJ1-1, is DVKVTQSSRYLVKRTGEKVFLECVQDMDHENMFWYRQDPGLGLRLIYFSYDVKMKEKGDIPEGYSVSREKKERFSLILESASTNQTSMYLCASSLKAVNTEAFFGQGTRLTVV.

The V call is TRBV6-6, the J call TRBJ2-7; D is undetermined. Germline V lookup: CDR1 MNHNY, CDR2 SVGAGI (reference sequence). V was clipped by 1 base and J by 3 bases, with 10 bases between them. This CDR3 has 14 residues. The DNA of the CDR3 is TGTGCCAGCAGTTACTTCGGACCGTTCTACGAGCAGTACTTC. Translated: CASSYFGPFYEQYF.

The table lists this clone with a count of one. J is TRBJ2-1 and V is TRBV7-9, with 11 bases matching TRBD2. CDR1 is SEHNR, CDR2 FQNEAQ, per germline (reference sequence). The V and J ends lost 4 bases and 7 bases, in that order; junction bases with no gene match: 9. The CDR3 contains 16 residues. In nucleotides, the CDR3 is TGTGCCAGCAGCTCTTCTACTAGCGGGAGCAGGAATGAGCAGTTCTTC. It yields the protein CASSSSTSGSRNEQFF.

In regard to this clone: In the same sample, other DNA sequences code for this CDR3. This CDR3 is CASSPTGGRNTGELFF. The CDR3 DNA reads TGTGCCAGCTCACCAACGGGGGGTAGGAACACCGGGGAGCTGTTTTTT. The chain links TRBV18 to TRBJ2-2; 7 bases match TRBD2. The length of the CDR3 is 16 residues. Germline CDR1 KGHSH, CDR2 LQKENI. J was trimmed by 1 base and V by 2 bases; bases with no gene match: 4.

With respect to this clone: This CDR3 is also generated by other DNA sequences in the sample. This rearrangement joins TRBV29-1 to TRBJ2-2, with D tentatively TRBD1 (6 bases). CDR1 SQVTM and CDR2 ANQGSEA come from the germline V gene. The CDR3 contains 13 residues. V lost 5 bases to trimming and J lost 0 bases, with 7 bases between them. The CDR3 protein is CSVSGANTGELFF. The CDR3 DNA follows: TGCAGCGTTTCAGGGGCGAACACCGGGGAGCTGTTTTTT.

The J gene is TRBJ1-2, the V gene TRBV4-1; 8 nucleotides line up with TRBD1. From germline, CDR1 is MGHRA and CDR2 YSYEKL. This CDR3 has 14 amino acids. The trim removed 5 bases at V and 4 bases at J, leaving 6 bases unmatched. The CDR3 DNA sequence: TGCGCCAGCAGCGAGGACAGGGAACTCTATGGCTACACCTTC. Translation gives CASSEDRELYGYTF.

The J gene is TRBJ2-7, the V gene TRBV7-3; TRBD2 agrees at 10 bases. Germline V gene lookup returns CDR1 SGHTA and CDR2 FQGTGA. The J segment lost 1 base and the V segment lost 2 bases, leaving 20 bases of the junction unmatched. The CDR3 length is 21 residues. CDR3 nucleotides: TGTGCCAGCAGCTTATGGGGTATGGCTGCCCTAACTAGCGGGACATCCTACGAGCAGTACTTC. Protein product: CASSLWGMAALTSGTSYEQYF.